The 21 T cell receptor beta chains given below trace back to one sample, sequenced in a study of regulatory T cells in long-lasting Graves disease. Both iRepertoire HTBI primers and Arm-PCR of CDR3 regions were used to build the TCR beta libraries. MiXCR, run by TCRdb on the multiplex PCR reads, gives a single entry per CDR3 protein. Among 350,000 to 450,000 distinct CDR3 sequences, roughly 23% were seen once, and the ten largest hold around 30%. Indicated time point: persistent/refractory GD, antithyroid drugs over 5 years with positive TRAb. The TCR library was made from RNA that had been extracted from PBMCs in TRIzol. The sequences come from peripheral blood mononuclear cells (PBMCs), collected when the disease was refractory, from a patient treated with antithyroid drugs. The receptors were gathered from a woman aged 40 to 49 with Graves disease.

This rearrangement joins TRBV20-1 to TRBJ2-1, with 7 bases matching TRBD1. The junction had 11 bases not matched to a gene; V was cut back by 5 bases and J by 4 bases. Germline assignment: CDR1 DFQATT and CDR2 SNEGSKA (reference sequence). The CDR3 is made up of 15 amino acids. The CDR3 sequence: CSAGYDREIYNEQFF. CDR3 DNA sequence: TGCAGTGCTGGCTATGACAGGGAAATATACAATGAGCAGTTCTTC.

This clonotype was seen a single time. V is TRBV20-1 and J is TRBJ2-1; 8 nucleotides agree with TRBD2. Germline CDR1 and CDR2: DFQATT and SNEGSKA (reference sequence). The ends lost 0 bases at V and 9 bases at J; junction bases unmatched: 10. CDR3 length equals 15 residues. The CDR3 nucleotides are TGCAGTGCTAGAGATACGGCAGTGACTAGCGCTGAGCAGTTCTTC. Protein product: CSARDTAVTSAEQFF.

This clonotype was seen a handful of times. The rearrangement joins TRBV19 to TRBJ2-6; a weak D match, TRBD2 (5 bases). V dropped 1 base and J dropped 1 base, with 14 bases sitting between them. Germline V lookup: CDR1 LNHDA, CDR2 SQIVND (reference sequence). The CDR3 is made up of 18 amino acids. The CDR3 loop reads CASSIGASWRSGANVLTF. CDR3 sequence (DNA): TGTGCCAGTAGTATAGGGGCCTCATGGAGGTCTGGGGCCAACGTCCTGACTTTC. The full variable domain, completed using reference TRBV19 and TRBJ2-6, is DGGITQSPKYLFRKEGQNVTLSCEQNLNHDAMYWYRQDPGQGLRLIYYSQIVNDFQKGDIAEGYSVSREKKESFPLTVTSAQKNPTAFYLCASSIGASWRSGANVLTFGAGSRLTVL.

This clonotype occurred a few times. The genes are TRBV24-1 and TRBJ2-1, with D possibly matching TRBD2 (6 bases). The germline CDR1 and CDR2 sequences are KGHDR and SFDVKD. The CDR3 is 18 residues long. The V and J ends lost 3 bases and 1 base respectively, with 18 bases between them. CDR3 sequence: CATSDAGDGGPSYNEQFF. The CDR3 DNA sequence: TGTGCCACCAGTGATGCCGGGGACGGAGGGCCTTCCTACAATGAGCAGTTCTTC.

This clonotype was detected many times. The chain is built from TRBV6-1 and TRBJ2-5, with a weak D call TRBD2 (6 bases). The germline V gene encodes CDR1 MNHNS and CDR2 SASEGT. V was cut by 6 bases and J by 4 bases, with 18 bases left in between. The length of the CDR3 is 15 residues. The CDR3 sequence: CASSPNWRARETQYF. CDR3 sequence (DNA): TGTGCCAGCAGCCCAAACTGGAGGGCGAGAGAGACCCAGTACTTC.

The chain links TRBV20-1 to TRBJ2-4; D remains ambiguous. This CDR3 contains 16 residues. The V and J ends lost 2 bases and 0 bases respectively, with 14 bases between them. The germline V gene encodes CDR1 DFQATT and CDR2 SNEGSKA (reference sequence). CDR3 nucleotides: TGCAGTGCTAGAAGACGGGCGGTTAAAGCCAAAAACATTCAGTACTTC. Its protein is CSARRRAVKAKNIQYF.

The chain joins TRBV7-9 to TRBJ2-7; D not resolved. Looked up from germline, CDR1 is SEHNR and CDR2 is FQNEAQ (reference sequence). The CDR3 extends over 17 amino acids. Trimming pared 2 bases from V and 5 bases from J, leaving 22 bases between. Here the CDR3 reads CASSLIKGPPVFDEQYF. The DNA for the CDR3 is TGTGCCAGCAGCTTAATAAAAGGACCGCCAGTCTTCGACGAGCAGTACTTC.

V is TRBV5-4 and J is TRBJ2-5; D call uncertain. The V gene's germline CDR1 is SGHNT and CDR2 YYREEE (reference sequence). This CDR3 spans 14 amino acids. Trimming left V 4 bases short and J 5 bases short, with 15 bases between. CDR3 coding DNA: TGTGCCAGCAGCCCTACCCTAGTGGTGGAGACCCAGTACTTC. Translated: CASSPTLVVETQYF.

This clonotype came up many times. The chain recombines TRBV28 with TRBJ1-1; a possible D gene is TRBD1 (6 bases). Germline V lookup: CDR1 MDHEN, CDR2 SYDVKM. This CDR3 region has 14 residues. Deletions cut 7 bases from V and 4 bases from J, with 16 bases between. This CDR3 is CASTPGGDTTEAFF. CDR3 coding DNA: TGTGCCAGCACCCCGGGGGGCGATACCACTGAAGCTTTCTTT.

The rearrangement uses TRBV18 and TRBJ2-7; unclear D gene. Germline-derived CDR1 and CDR2 are KGHSH and LQKENI. The CDR3 is 13 amino acids. Trimming took 3 bases from V and 3 from J, leaving 9 bases between them. CDR3 amino acids: CASSPGSDYEQYF. As DNA, the CDR3 is TGTGCCAGCTCACCCGGATCCGACTACGAGCAGTACTTC.

This clonotype was detected many times. The chain is built from TRBV28 and TRBJ1-5, with D possibly being TRBD1 (6 bases). From germline, CDR1 is MDHEN and CDR2 SYDVKM. Deletions cut 2 bases from V and 3 bases from J, with 8 bases between. The CDR3 has 14 amino acids. Here the CDR3 reads CASSLGTNNQPQHF. In DNA, the CDR3 is TGTGCCAGCAGTTTAGGGACAAACAATCAGCCCCAGCATTTT.

The chain couples TRBV5-6 to TRBJ2-5, with 11 bases identical to TRBD2. The length of the CDR3 is 14 residues. The V and J ends lost 4 bases and 6 bases, in that order; junction bases with no gene match: 5. Germline V CDR1 and CDR2: SGHDT, YYEEEE. CDR3 loop: CASSVAGGFQTQYF. The CDR3 DNA reads TGTGCCAGCAGCGTAGCGGGAGGGTTCCAGACCCAGTACTTC.

This rearrangement joins TRBV3-1 to TRBJ1-1, with D possibly being TRBD1 (6 bases). Germline V gene sequence: CDR1 LGHDT, CDR2 YNNKEL (reference sequence). This CDR3 comprises 16 residues. V dropped 0 bases and J dropped 0 bases, with 11 bases sitting between them. Written as DNA, the CDR3 is TGTGCCAGCAGCCAAGACTGGGGGCGATTGAACACTGAAGCTTTCTTT. Translating gives CASSQDWGRLNTEAFF.

Turning to this clonotype: This is likely a read error, given that the CDR3 carries no conserved phenylalanine or tryptophan at its end. It is unclear where the CDR3 begins or ends on the DNA, so no DNA is shown, and the CDR3 is as TCRdb lists it. The rearrangement uses TRBV7-3 and TRBJ1-4. The CDR3 totals 9 residues, both ends included. Germline lookup yields CDR1 SGHTA and CDR2 FQGTGA. The CDR3 loop is CASSLSWRG.

This clonotype has a count of ten or more. The chain is built from TRBV2 and TRBJ1-2; D is possibly TRBD1 (5 bases). The CDR3 length is 15 residues. The germline V and J ends were trimmed by 0 bases and 4 bases, with 12 bases remaining between them. Germline-derived CDR1 and CDR2 are SNHLY and FYNNEI. The DNA of the CDR3 is TGTGCCAGCAGTGAAGCCGAGACAGTTGCCTATGGCTACACCTTC. Its protein is CASSEAETVAYGYTF.

Many counts were recorded for this clonotype. The chain links TRBV2 to TRBJ1-2; D call uncertain. Trimming removed 10 bases at V and 2 bases at J, with 8 bases between. The length of the CDR3 is 11 residues. Germline CDR1 reads SNHLY; CDR2 reads FYNNEI. CDR3 sequence (DNA): TGTGCCAACAAAGTGAACTATGGCTACACCTTC. It specifies CANKVNYGYTF. Full variable domain (missing parts from reference TRBV2 and TRBJ1-2): EPEVTQTPSHQVTQMGQEVILRCVPISNHLYFYWYRQILGQKVEFLVSFYNNEISEKSEIFDDQFSVERPDGSNFTLKIRSTKLEDSAMYFCANKVNYGYTFGSGTRLTVV.

The chain has TRBV5-5 and TRBJ2-3; D may be TRBD1 (5 bases). The CDR3 extends over 17 amino acids. Germline values: CDR1 SGHKS, CDR2 YYEKEE (reference sequence). The germline V and J ends were trimmed by 7 bases and 7 bases, with 28 bases remaining between them. This CDR3 is CASHPSVIGDWFYTQYF. CDR3 DNA: TGTGCCAGCCATCCCAGCGTAATAGGGGATTGGTTTTATACGCAGTATTTT.

This clonotype was counted at least ten times. This chain links TRBV11-2 with TRBJ1-1, with D hard to call. Trimming removed 5 bases from V and 0 bases from J, with 13 bases in between. The CDR3 covers 15 residues. Looked up from germline, CDR1 is SGHAT and CDR2 is FQNNGV. For the CDR3, the DNA is TGTGCCAGCAGCCATTCTGGACGGATGAACACTGAAGCTTTCTTT. This gives the protein CASSHSGRMNTEAFF.

This clonotype appeared many times. The chain has TRBV11-2 and TRBJ2-7; D call uncertain. V was pared by 3 bases and J by 7 bases, with 10 bases between. Germline-derived CDR1 and CDR2 are SGHAT and FQNNGV. CDR3 length equals 12 residues. The CDR3 here is CASSFGLGEQYF. The CDR3 DNA follows: TGTGCCAGCAGCTTTGGGCTGGGAGAGCAGTACTTC.

The V call is TRBV29-1, the J call TRBJ1-1; maybe TRBD1 (6 bases). Germline V gene data show CDR1 as SQVTM and CDR2 as ANQGSEA. The CDR3 runs 14 residues. The V and J ends lost 7 bases and 1 base respectively, with 16 bases between them. CDR3 nucleotide sequence: TGCAGCGCCGCCATTCTACAGGGGAACACTGAAGCTTTCTTT. It specifies CSAAILQGNTEAFF.

CDR3 in DNA: TGTGCCAGCAGGGCCCCGGGGGGCTCTGGAAACACCATATATTTT. Translation gives CASRAPGGSGNTIYF. This chain connects TRBV28 to TRBJ1-3; tentatively, D is TRBD1 (5 bases). This CDR3 is 15 amino acids long. Germline loops: CDR1 MDHEN, CDR2 SYDVKM. The V end was cut by 6 bases, the J end by 0 bases, with 12 bases between.